This TCR beta chain was sequenced in a study of T cells in tuberculosis. On the study more broadly: IGRA-negative adolescents, IGRA-positive adolescents with latent tuberculosis and adults with active tuberculosis formed this South African cohort. Blood was taken before or within 7 days of anti-tuberculosis therapy. Whole-study results and caveats: Classification accuracy was roughly 87% (AUROC 0.90) with the GMM-specific repertoire. Shorter CDR3-alpha in active tuberculosis partly drove smaller distances.

Repertoires were generated with immunoSEQ multiplex PCR, while TCRdb's copy carries only in-frame clones and drops some. The data show 25,000 to 35,000 clones, 90% to 95% seen once. Indicated time point: new active TB diagnosis, blood taken before or within 7 days of starting treatment. From germline, CDR1 is LGHNT and CDR2 FRNRAP. The J segment lost 7 bases and the V segment lost 4 bases, leaving 7 bases of the junction unmatched. This CDR3 has 15 amino acids. Concerning this clone itself: Its antigen is undetermined.

The chain joins TRBV12-5 to TRBJ1-5, with TRBD1 matching over 10 bases. The receptor was derived from an adult with tuberculosis. The sample here was PBMCs, taken at tuberculosis diagnosis. This CDR3 is CASGWGDRGPQPQHF. The CDR3 coding sequence is TGTGCTAGTGGTTGGGGGGACAGGGGTCCACAGCCCCAGCATTTT. Drawing the rest from reference TRBV12-5 and TRBJ1-5, the complete variable domain is DARVTQTPRHKVTEMGQEVTMRCQPILGHNTVFWYRQTMMQGLELLAYFRNRAPLDDSGMPKDRFSAEMPDATLATLKIQPSEPRDSAVYFCASGWGDRGPQPQHFGDGTRLSIL.